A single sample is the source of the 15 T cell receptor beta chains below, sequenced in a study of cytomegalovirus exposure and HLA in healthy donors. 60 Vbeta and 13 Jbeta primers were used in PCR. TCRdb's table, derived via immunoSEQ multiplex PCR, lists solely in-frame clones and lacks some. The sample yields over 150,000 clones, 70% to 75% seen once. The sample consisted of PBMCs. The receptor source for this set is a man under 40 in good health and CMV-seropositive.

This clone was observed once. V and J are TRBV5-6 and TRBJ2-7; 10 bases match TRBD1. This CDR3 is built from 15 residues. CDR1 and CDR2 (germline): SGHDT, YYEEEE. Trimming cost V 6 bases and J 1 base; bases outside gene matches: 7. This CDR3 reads CASTVEGQGSYEQYF. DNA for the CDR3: TGTGCCAGCACCGTAGAGGGACAGGGGTCCTACGAGCAGTACTTC.

This chain's CDR3 is CASTRASGRGETQYF. The CDR3 DNA sequence: TGTGCCAGCACTAGGGCTAGCGGGAGAGGTGAGACCCAGTACTTC. The chain uses TRBV6-6 and TRBJ2-5; TRBD2 agrees at 10 bases. Germline values: CDR1 MNHNY, CDR2 SVGAGI (reference sequence). The trim removed 7 bases at V and 5 bases at J, leaving 10 bases unmatched. This CDR3 has 15 amino acids.

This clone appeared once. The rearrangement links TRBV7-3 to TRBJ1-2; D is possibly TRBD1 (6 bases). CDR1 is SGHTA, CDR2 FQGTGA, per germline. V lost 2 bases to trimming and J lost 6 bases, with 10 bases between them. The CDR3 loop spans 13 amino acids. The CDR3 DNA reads TGTGCCAGCAGCTTAGGGGGGGCTGATGGCTACACCTTC. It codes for CASSLGGADGYTF.

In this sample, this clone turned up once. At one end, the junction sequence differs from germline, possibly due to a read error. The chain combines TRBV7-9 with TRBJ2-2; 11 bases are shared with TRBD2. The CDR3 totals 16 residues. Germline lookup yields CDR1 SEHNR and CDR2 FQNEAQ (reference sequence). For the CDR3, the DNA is TGTTCCAGCAGCTTTTTACTAGCGGGAGAGACCGGGGAGCTGTTTTTT. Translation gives CSSSFLLAGETGELFF. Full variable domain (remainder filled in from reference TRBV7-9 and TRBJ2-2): DTGVSQNPRHKITKRGQNVTFRCDPISEHNRLYWYRQTLGQGPEFLTYFQNEAQLEKSRLLSDRFSAERPKGSFSTLEIQRTEQGDSAMYLCSSSFLLAGETGELFFGEGSRLTVL.

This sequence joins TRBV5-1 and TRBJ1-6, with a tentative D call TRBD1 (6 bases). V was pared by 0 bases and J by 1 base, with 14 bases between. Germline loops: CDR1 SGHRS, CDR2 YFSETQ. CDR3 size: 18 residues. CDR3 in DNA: TGCGCCAGCAGCTTGGATAACAGGGAGAGGTCCTATAATTCACCCCTCCACTTT. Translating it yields CASSLDNRERSYNSPLHF. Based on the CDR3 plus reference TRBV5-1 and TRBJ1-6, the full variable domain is KAGVTQTPRYLIKTRGQQVTLSCSPISGHRSVSWYQQTPGQGLQFLFEYFSETQRNKGNFPGRFSGRQFSNSRSEMNVSTLELGDSALYLCASSLDNRERSYNSPLHFGNGTRLTVT.

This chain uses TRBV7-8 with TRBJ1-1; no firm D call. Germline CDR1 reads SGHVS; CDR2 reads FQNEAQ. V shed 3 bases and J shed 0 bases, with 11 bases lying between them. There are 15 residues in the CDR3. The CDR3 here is CASSFTAGMNTEAFF. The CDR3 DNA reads TGTGCCAGCAGCTTTACGGCGGGGATGAACACTGAAGCTTTCTTT.

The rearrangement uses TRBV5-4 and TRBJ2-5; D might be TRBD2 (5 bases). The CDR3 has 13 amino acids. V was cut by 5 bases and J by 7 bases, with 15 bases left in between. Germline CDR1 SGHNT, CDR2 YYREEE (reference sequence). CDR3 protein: CASSSDPSGTQYF. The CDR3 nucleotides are TGTGCCAGCAGTTCCGACCCGAGCGGGACCCAGTACTTC.

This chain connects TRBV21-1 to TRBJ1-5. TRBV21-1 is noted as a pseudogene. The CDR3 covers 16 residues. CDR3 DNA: TGTGCCAGCAGCAAAGCAGTAGTCCCCGGGGATCAGCCCCAGCATTTT. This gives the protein CASSKAVVPGDQPQHF.

The CDR3 DNA sequence: TGTGCCGTCAATCCGGGACTCACAGCCATGAACACTGAAGCTTTCTTT. Its protein product is CAVNPGLTAMNTEAFF. The chain joins TRBV19 to TRBJ1-1; maybe TRBD1 (5 bases). From germline, CDR1 is LNHDA and CDR2 SQIVND (reference sequence). Trimming removed 11 bases from V and 0 bases from J, with 22 bases in between. The CDR3 runs to 16 residues.

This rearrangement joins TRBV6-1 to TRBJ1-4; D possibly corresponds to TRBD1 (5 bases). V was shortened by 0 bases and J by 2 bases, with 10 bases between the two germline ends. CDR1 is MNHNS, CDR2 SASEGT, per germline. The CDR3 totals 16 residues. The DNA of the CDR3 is TGTGCCAGCAGTGAAGCAGCAGGGTCTACTAATGAAAAACTGTTTTTT. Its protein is CASSEAAGSTNEKLFF.

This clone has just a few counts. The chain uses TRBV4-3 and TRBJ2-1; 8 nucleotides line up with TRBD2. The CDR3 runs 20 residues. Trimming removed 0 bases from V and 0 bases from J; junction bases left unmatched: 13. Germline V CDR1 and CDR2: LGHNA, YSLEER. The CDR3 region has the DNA TGCGCCAGCAGCCAAGAGGGAGAGACTAGGCGGGGGGTCTCCTACAATGAGCAGTTCTTC. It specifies CASSQEGETRRGVSYNEQFF.

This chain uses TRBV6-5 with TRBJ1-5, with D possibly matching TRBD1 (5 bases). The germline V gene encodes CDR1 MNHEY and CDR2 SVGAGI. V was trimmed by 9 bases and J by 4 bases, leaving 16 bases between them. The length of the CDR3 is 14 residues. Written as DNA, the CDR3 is TGTGCCAGTATGCGGGACGCACAAAATCAGCCCCAGCATTTT. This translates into CASMRDAQNQPQHF.

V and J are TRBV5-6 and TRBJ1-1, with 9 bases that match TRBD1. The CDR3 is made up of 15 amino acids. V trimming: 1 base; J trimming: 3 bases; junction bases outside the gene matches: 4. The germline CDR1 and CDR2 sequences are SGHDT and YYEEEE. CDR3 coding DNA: TGTGCCAGCAGCTTGACAGGGGGCCGGGACACTGAAGCTTTCTTT. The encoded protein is CASSLTGGRDTEAFF. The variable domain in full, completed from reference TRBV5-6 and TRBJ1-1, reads DAGVTQSPTHLIKTRGQQVTLRCSPKSGHDTVSWYQQALGQGPQFIFQYYEEEERQRGNFPDRFSGHQFPNYSSELNVNALLLGDSALYLCASSLTGGRDTEAFFGQGTRLTVV.

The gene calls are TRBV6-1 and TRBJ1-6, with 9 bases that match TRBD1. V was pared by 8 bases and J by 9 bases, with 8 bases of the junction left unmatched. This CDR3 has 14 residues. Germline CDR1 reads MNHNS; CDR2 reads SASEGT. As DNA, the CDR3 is TGTGCCAGCGGTATAGGACAGGGGAGTTCACCCCTCCACTTT. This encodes CASGIGQGSSPLHF.

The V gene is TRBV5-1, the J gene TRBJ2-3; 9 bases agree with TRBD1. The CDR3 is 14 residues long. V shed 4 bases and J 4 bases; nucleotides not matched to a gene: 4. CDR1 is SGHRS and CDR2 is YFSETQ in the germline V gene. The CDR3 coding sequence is TGCGCCAGCAGCGCTGGACAGGGGTCAGATACGCAGTATTTT. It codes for CASSAGQGSDTQYF.